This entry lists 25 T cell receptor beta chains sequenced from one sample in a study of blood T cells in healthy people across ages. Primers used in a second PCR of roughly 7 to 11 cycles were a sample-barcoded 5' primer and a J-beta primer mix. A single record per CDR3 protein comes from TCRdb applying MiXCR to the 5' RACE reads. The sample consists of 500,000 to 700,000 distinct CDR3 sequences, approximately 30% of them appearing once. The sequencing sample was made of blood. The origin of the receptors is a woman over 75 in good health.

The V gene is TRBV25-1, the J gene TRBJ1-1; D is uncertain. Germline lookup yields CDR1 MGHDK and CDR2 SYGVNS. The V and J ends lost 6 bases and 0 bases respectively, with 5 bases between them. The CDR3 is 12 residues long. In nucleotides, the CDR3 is TGTGCCAGCAGCTGGATGAACACTGAAGCTTTCTTT. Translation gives CASSWMNTEAFF.

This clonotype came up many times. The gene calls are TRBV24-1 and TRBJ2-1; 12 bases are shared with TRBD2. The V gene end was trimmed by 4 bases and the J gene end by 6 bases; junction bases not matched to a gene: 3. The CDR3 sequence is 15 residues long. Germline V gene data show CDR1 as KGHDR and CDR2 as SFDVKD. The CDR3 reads CATSDPSGGGNEQFF. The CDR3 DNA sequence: TGTGCCACCAGTGACCCTAGCGGGGGGGGCAATGAGCAGTTCTTC.

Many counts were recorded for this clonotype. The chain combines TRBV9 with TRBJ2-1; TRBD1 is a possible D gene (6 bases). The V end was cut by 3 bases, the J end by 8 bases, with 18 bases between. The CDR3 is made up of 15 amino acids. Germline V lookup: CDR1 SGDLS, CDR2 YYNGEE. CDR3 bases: TGTGCCAGCAGCGCGACAGGTTTTTGGGGAGATGAGCAGTTCTTC. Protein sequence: CASSATGFWGDEQFF.

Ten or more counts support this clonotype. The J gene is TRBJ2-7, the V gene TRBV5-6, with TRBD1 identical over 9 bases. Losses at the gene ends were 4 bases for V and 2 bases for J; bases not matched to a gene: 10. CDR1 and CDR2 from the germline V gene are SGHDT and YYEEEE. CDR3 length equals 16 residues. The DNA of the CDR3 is TGTGCCAGCAGCGAAGAACCGGGACAGGGAACCTACGAGCAGTACTTC. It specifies CASSEEPGQGTYEQYF.

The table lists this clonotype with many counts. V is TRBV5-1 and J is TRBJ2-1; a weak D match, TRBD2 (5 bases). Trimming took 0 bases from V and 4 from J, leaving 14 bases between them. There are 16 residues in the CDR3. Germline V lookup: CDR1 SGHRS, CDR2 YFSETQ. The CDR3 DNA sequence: TGCGCCAGCAGCTTGGCCCGGCTAGCCCTTTACAATGAGCAGTTCTTC. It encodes CASSLARLALYNEQFF. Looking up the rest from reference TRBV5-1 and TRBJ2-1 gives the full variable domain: KAGVTQTPRYLIKTRGQQVTLSCSPISGHRSVSWYQQTPGQGLQFLFEYFSETQRNKGNFPGRFSGRQFSNSRSEMNVSTLELGDSALYLCASSLARLALYNEQFFGPGTRLTVL.

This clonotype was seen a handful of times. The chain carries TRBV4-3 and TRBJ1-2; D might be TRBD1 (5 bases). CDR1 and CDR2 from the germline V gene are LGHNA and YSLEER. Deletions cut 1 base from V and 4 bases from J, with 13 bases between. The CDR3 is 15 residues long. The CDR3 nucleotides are TGCGCCAGCAGCCAAGGGACTACAGGTCCCTATGGCTACACCTTC. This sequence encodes CASSQGTTGPYGYTF.

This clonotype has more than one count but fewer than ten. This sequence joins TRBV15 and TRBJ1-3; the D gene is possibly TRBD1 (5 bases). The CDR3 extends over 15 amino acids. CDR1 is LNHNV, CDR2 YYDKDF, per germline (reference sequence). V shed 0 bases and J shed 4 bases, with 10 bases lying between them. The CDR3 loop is CATSRDRTKGNTIYF. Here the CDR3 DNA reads TGTGCCACCAGCAGAGATCGGACAAAAGGAAACACCATATATTTT.

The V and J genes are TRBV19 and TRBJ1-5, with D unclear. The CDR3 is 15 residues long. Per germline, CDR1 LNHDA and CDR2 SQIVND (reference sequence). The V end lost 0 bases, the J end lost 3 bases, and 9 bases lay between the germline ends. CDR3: CASSIEAAYNQPQHF. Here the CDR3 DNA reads TGTGCCAGTAGTATAGAGGCGGCTTACAATCAGCCCCAGCATTTT.

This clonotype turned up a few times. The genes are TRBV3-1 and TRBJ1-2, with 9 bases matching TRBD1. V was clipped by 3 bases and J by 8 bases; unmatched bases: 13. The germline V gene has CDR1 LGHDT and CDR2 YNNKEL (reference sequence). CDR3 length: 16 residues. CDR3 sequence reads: CASSHNPGTGFRGYTF. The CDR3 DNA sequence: TGTGCCAGCAGCCATAACCCTGGGACAGGGTTTCGGGGCTACACCTTC.

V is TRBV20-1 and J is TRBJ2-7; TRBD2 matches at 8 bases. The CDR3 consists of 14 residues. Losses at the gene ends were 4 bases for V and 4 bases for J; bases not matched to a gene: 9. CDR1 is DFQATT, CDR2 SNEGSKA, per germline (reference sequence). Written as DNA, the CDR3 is TGCAGTGCTACCCGGGAGGGGGGTTCTTACGAGCAGTACTTC. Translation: CSATREGGSYEQYF.

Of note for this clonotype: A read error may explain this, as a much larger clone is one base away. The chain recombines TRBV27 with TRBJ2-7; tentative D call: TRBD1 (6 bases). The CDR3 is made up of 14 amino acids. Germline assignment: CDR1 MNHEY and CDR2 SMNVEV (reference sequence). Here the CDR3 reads CANSATGLVYEQYF. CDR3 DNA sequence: TGTGCCAACAGTGCGACAGGACTCGTCTACGAGCAGTACTTC.

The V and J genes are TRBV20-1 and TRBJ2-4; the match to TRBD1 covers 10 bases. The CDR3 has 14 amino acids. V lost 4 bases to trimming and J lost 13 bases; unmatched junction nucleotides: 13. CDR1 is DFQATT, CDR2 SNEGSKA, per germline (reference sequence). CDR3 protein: CSATWTGGSYRQYF. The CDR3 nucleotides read TGCAGTGCTACCTGGACAGGGGGTTCCTACAGGCAGTACTTC.

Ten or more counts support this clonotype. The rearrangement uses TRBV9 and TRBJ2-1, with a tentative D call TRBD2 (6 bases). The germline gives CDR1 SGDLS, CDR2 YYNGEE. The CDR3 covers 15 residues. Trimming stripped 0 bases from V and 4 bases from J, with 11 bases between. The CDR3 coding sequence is TGTGCCAGCAGCGTAGACGGGGAGGTGTACAATGAGCAGTTCTTC. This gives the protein CASSVDGEVYNEQFF.

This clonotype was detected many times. Written as DNA, the CDR3 is TGTGCCAGCAGCTCGACAGGGTACGGGAGGGCAGATACGCAGTATTTT. Its translation: CASSSTGYGRADTQYF. The chain carries TRBV7-6 and TRBJ2-3; the D gene is possibly TRBD2 (8 bases). This CDR3 contains 16 residues. Germline lookup yields CDR1 SGHVS and CDR2 FNYEAQ. V dropped 4 bases and J dropped 4 bases, with 18 bases sitting between them.

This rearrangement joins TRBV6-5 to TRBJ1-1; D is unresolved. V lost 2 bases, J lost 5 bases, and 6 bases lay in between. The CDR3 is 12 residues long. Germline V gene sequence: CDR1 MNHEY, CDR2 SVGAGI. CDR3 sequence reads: CASSYGETEAFF. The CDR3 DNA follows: TGTGCCAGCAGTTACGGAGAAACTGAAGCTTTCTTT.

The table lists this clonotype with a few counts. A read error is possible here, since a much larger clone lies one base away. CDR3 sequence (DNA): TGTGCCAGCAGCCCCGGGCCCTTCAATGAGCAGTACTTC. This sequence encodes CASSPGPFNEQYF. The V and J genes are TRBV7-3 and TRBJ2-1, with D hard to call. The DNA end is more similar to TRBJ2-7, so the J call may be wrong. Germline CDR1 reads SGHTA; CDR2 reads FQGTGA. This CDR3 contains 13 residues.

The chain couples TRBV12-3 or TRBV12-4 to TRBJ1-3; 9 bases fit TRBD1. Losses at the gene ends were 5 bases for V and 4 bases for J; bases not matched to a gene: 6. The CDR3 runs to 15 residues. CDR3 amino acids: CASSLSGTGGNTIYF. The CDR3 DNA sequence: TGTGCCAGCAGTCTTTCCGGGACAGGGGGAAACACCATATATTTT.

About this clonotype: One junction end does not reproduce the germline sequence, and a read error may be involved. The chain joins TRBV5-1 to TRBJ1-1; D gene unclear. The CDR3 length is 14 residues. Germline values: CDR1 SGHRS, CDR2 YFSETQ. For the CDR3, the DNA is TGCGCCAGCAAAATAGAGGGTCGGAACGCTGAAGCTTTCTTT. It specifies CASKIEGRNAEAFF.

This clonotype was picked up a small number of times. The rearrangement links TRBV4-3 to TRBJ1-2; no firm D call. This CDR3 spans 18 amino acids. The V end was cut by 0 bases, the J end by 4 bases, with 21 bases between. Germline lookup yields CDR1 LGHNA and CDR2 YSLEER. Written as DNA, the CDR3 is TGCGCCAGCAGCCAAGAGTTGTTGGCTTCAGGCTATACCTATGGCTACACCTTC. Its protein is CASSQELLASGYTYGYTF.

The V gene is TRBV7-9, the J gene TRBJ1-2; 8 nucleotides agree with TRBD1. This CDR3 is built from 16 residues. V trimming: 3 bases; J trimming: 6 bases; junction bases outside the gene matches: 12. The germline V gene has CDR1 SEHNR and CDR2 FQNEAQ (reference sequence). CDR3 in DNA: TGTGCCAGCAGCTTTGGGGATTCTCGACAGGGGCATGGCTACACCTTC. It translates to CASSFGDSRQGHGYTF.

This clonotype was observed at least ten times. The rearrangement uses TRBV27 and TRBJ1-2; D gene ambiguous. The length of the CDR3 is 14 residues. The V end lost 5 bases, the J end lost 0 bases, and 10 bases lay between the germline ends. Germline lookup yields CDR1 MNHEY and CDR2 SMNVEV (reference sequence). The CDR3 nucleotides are TGTGCCAGCAGTCTTAACACAGCTAACTATGGCTACACCTTC. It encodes CASSLNTANYGYTF.

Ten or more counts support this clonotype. Written as DNA, the CDR3 is TGCAGTGCCCGGACCCAATGGGAGCAGTTCTTC. Its protein is CSARTQWEQFF. The V and J genes are TRBV20-1 and TRBJ2-1; unclear D gene. Germline V lookup: CDR1 DFQATT, CDR2 SNEGSKA (reference sequence). The CDR3 runs 11 residues. V was clipped by 6 bases and J by 10 bases, with 13 bases between them.

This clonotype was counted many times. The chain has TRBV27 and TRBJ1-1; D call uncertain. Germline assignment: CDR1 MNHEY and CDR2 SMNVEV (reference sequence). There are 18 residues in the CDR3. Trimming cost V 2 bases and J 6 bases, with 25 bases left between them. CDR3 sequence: CASSLQGQAKRVYAEAFF. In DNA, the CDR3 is TGTGCCAGCAGTTTACAAGGGCAGGCAAAGAGGGTATACGCTGAAGCTTTCTTT.

The CDR3 sequence: CASSFQTGGTIGTQYF. CDR3 bases: TGTGCCAGCAGCTTCCAGACAGGGGGTACGATAGGTACGCAGTATTTT. The V and J genes are TRBV7-2 and TRBJ2-3, with 9 bases that match TRBD1. The CDR3 has 16 amino acids. The germline CDR1 and CDR2 sequences are SGHTA and FQGNSA. With 3 bases clipped from V and 8 bases from J, the junction kept 12 bases outside the gene matches.

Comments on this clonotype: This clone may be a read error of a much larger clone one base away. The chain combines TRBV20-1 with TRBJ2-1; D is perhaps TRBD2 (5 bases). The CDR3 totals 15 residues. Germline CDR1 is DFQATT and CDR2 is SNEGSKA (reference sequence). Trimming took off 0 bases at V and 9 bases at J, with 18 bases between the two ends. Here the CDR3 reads CSARDLRWERSEQFF. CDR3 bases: TGCAGTGCTAGAGATCTTCGGTGGGAGCGCAGTGAGCAGTTCTTC.